The rows below give T cell receptor beta chains drawn from one sample of a study of blood T cells in healthy people across ages. A single record per CDR3 protein comes from TCRdb applying MiXCR to the 5' RACE reads. The sample has roughly 1.5 million distinct CDR3 sequences; 35% to 45% are singletons. Material for sequencing was blood. The receptors were sampled from a woman in her late teens or twenties in good health. Both conserved end residues are part of each CDR3. A D gene is named only where the DNA matches it firmly. For some rows the clone size is stated as once, few or many, or as a class when expanded; others skip it.

J	size	D	V	DNA	CDR3
TRBJ2-1	.	.	TRBV7-8	TGTGCCAGCAGCCCACCAAGCGGCTACTACAATGAGCAGTTCTTC	CASSPPSGYYNEQFF
TRBJ2-7	.	TRBD2	TRBV6-5	TGTGCCAGCAGCAGGACTAGCGGGAGAAACTACGAGCAGTACTTC	CASSRTSGRNYEQYF
TRBJ2-1	many	.	TRBV25-1	TGTGCCAGCAGTGATGATCAGGGCCCCTACAATGAGCAGTTCTTC	CASSDDQGPYNEQFF
TRBJ2-1	.	.	TRBV3-1	TGTGCCAGCAGCCAAGACGTGGACTCCTACAATGAGCAGTTCTTC	CASSQDVDSYNEQFF
TRBJ2-1	few	TRBD2	TRBV12-3/TRBV12-4	TGTGCCAACGCCGGGACTAGCGGGAGAAATGAGCAGTTCTTC	CANAGTSGRNEQFF
TRBJ1-1	few	.	TRBV12-3/TRBV12-4	TGTGCCAGCAGTGCTACTCCCCGGGGTCACACTGAAGCTTTCTTT	CASSATPRGHTEAFF
TRBJ2-3	many	.	TRBV7-2	TGTGCCAGCAGCGGTCTGGATACGCAGTATTTT	CASSGLDTQYF
TRBJ2-4	.	TRBD2	TRBV29-1	TGCAGCGTTGCCCCGACTAGCGGTTTAGCCAAAAACATTCAGTACTTC	CSVAPTSGLAKNIQYF
TRBJ2-7	.	TRBD1	TRBV7-9	TGTGCCAGCAGCCTAGCCCACGGGACAGGGTCCTACGAGCAGTACTTC	CASSLAHGTGSYEQYF
TRBJ2-7	.	.	TRBV28	TGTGCCAGCAGCCTGCGGAGGAAGAGCTCCTACGAGCAGTACTTC	CASSLRRKSSYEQYF
TRBJ1-2	.	TRBD1	TRBV6-1	TGTGCCAGCAGTGCTAGGAGACAGGGCCAGGTTAGCACCTTC	CASSARRQGQVSTF
TRBJ1-2	.	.	TRBV27	TGTGCCAGCAGTTTATTTGCGGGCGCGAACTATGGCTACACCTTC	CASSLFAGANYGYTF
TRBJ2-7	.	.	TRBV28	TGTGCCAGCAGTTTATCCCTGGGCAGCATTCGCGAGCAGTACTTC	CASSLSLGSIREQYF
TRBJ1-2	.	.	TRBV21-1	TGTGCCAGCAGCCAGCAGTATGGCTACACCTTC	CASSQQYGYTF
TRBJ2-7	few	.	TRBV29-1	TGCAGCGCTGAGATAGGCGCGATGGGGGAGCAGTACTTC	CSAEIGAMGEQYF
TRBJ2-7	.	.	TRBV9	TGTGCCAGGAATGAGCAGTACTTC	CARNEQYF
TRBJ1-5	.	.	TRBV6-6	TGTGCCAGCACCCGTGGGGCAAATAGCAATCAGCCCCAGCATTTT	CASTRGANSNQPQHF
TRBJ2-1	many	.	TRBV7-2	TGTGCCAGCAGCTTTAATGTTGAGCAGTTCTTC	CASSFNVEQFF
TRBJ2-1	.	TRBD1	TRBV4-2	TGTGCCAGCAGCCGCATCACTAGACAGGGTACGAATGAGCAGTTCTTC	CASSRITRQGTNEQFF
TRBJ1-3	.	.	TRBV5-1	TGCGCCAGCAGCTCCTCCGGAGCAGGGGGAAACACCATATATTTT	CASSSSGAGGNTIYF
TRBJ1-2	few	.	TRBV20-1	TGCAGTGCTAGTGACGGTTATGGCTACACCTTC	CSASDGYGYTF
TRBJ1-4	.	.	TRBV24-1	TGTGCCACCAGTGACACCCGGGGACAAGCAGCTAATGAAAAACTGTTTTTT	CATSDTRGQAANEKLFF
TRBJ2-1	.	.	TRBV10-1	TGCGCCAGCAGTGAGTGGGGGGCGCAGTACAATGAGCAGTTCTTC	CASSEWGAQYNEQFF
TRBJ1-2	few	.	TRBV4-3	TGCGCCAGCAGCCAAGATAGCCACGGTAACTATGGCTACACCTTC	CASSQDSHGNYGYTF
TRBJ2-3	.	.	TRBV2	TGTGCCAGCAGTGAGAGACTGGATTCTAGCACAGGTACGCAGTATTTT	CASSERLDSSTGTQYF
TRBJ1-3	many	.	TRBV7-9	TGTGCCAGCAGCCCGGACATCTCTGGAAACACCATATATTTT	CASSPDISGNTIYF
TRBJ2-7	many	.	TRBV28	TGTGCCAGCAGTTTATCAGGGAAGGGCGAGCAGTACTTC	CASSLSGKGEQYF
TRBJ2-1	.	.	TRBV12-3/TRBV12-4	TGTGCCAGCAGTTCACGACTCGAGAGCTCCTACAATGAGCAGTTCTTC	CASSSRLESSYNEQFF
TRBJ2-1	few	TRBD2	TRBV3-1	TGTGCCAGCAGCCACCTAGCGGGAGCTACGAATGAGCAGTTCTTC	CASSHLAGATNEQFF
TRBJ1-2	.	.	TRBV18	TGTGCCAGCTCACCACCCTCACAGCTGTATGGCTACACCTTC	CASSPPSQLYGYTF
TRBJ1-1	once	.	TRBV5-1	TGCGCCAGCAGCTTGAGGACACAGAACGCTGAAGCTTTCTTT	CASSLRTQNAEAFF
TRBJ2-1	few	TRBD1	TRBV5-1	TGCGCCAGCAGCTGGACGACAGGGGGCCTTTACAATGAGCAGTTCTTC	CASSWTTGGLYNEQFF
TRBJ2-1	.	TRBD2	TRBV11-3	TGTGCCAGCAGCTCACCCGTAGCGGGGGGCCCGAATGAGCAGTTCTTC	CASSSPVAGGPNEQFF
TRBJ2-3	few	.	TRBV5-1	TGCGCCAGCTCCCGAGGGGGGGCCCCCAACGCAGATACGCAGTATTTT	CASSRGGAPNADTQYF
TRBJ2-7	.	.	TRBV25-1	TGTGCCAGCAGTGAATCTCCCCAATACGAGCAGTACTTC	CASSESPQYEQYF
TRBJ2-1	.	TRBD2	TRBV6-5	TGTGCCAGCAGTCACCTTGGACTAGCGGGAGTGGGTTACAAGGAGCAGTTCTTC	CASSHLGLAGVGYKEQFF
TRBJ2-7	.	TRBD2	TRBV25-1	TGTGCCAGCAGTGAATTGGGGGGGAGCTCCTACAATGAGCAGTACTTC	CASSELGGSSYNEQYF
TRBJ1-5	.	.	TRBV28	TGTGCCAGCAGTTTTCCCCAGGGGTATCAGCCCCAGCATTTT	CASSFPQGYQPQHF
TRBJ2-7	.	.	TRBV28	TGTGCCAGCAGTTTAATACAGAGCGAGCAGTACTTC	CASSLIQSEQYF
TRBJ2-7	few	TRBD1	TRBV6-2/TRBV6-3	TGTGCCAGCAGTTACTCCACCGGGACAGCGTTGTCCTACGAGCAGTACTTC	CASSYSTGTALSYEQYF
TRBJ1-2	few	.	TRBV18	TGTGCCAGCTACCTGACGGGAGGGTATGGCTACACCTTC	CASYLTGGYGYTF
TRBJ1-4	.	.	TRBV4-2	TGTGCCGGCAGCACGGGAGCAACTAATGAAAAACTGTTTTTT	CAGSTGATNEKLFF
TRBJ2-3	.	.	TRBV6-1	TGTGCTGTCGGGCTAGGTCGGTTGTCAGATACGCAGTATTTT	CAVGLGRLSDTQYF
TRBJ2-7	.	TRBD2	TRBV4-3	TGCGCCAGCAGCCAGGAACTAGCGGCCTTCTACGAGCAGTACTTC	CASSQELAAFYEQYF
TRBJ1-1	few	.	TRBV7-2	TGTGCCAGCAGCTTAAAAGGGGGGTTGGGGAACACTGAAGCTTTCTTT	CASSLKGGLGNTEAFF
TRBJ2-7	.	.	TRBV9	TGTGCCAGCAGCGATCACGTCGAGGGCGATTACGAGCAGTACTTC	CASSDHVEGDYEQYF
TRBJ1-1	.	TRBD1	TRBV5-6	TGTGCCAGCAGCTTGGGCCCACCGGCGACAGGGCCTGAAGCTTTCTTT	CASSLGPPATGPEAFF
TRBJ2-7	few	.	TRBV6-1	TGTGCCAGCAGTGAACAGGGGCTGAACGAGCAGTACTTC	CASSEQGLNEQYF
TRBJ2-7	.	TRBD2	TRBV13	TGTGCCAGCAGCTTAGGCGGCGGGAGGATCCCCTACGAGCAGTACTTC	CASSLGGGRIPYEQYF
TRBJ2-3	.	.	TRBV2	TGTGCCAGCAGTCCAGGGACCAAAGCAGATACGCAGTATTTT	CASSPGTKADTQYF
TRBJ1-1	few	.	TRBV29-1	TGCAGCGCTGACACTTCCATGAACACTGAAGCTTTCTTT	CSADTSMNTEAFF
TRBJ1-2	.	.	TRBV7-2	TGTGCCAGCAGCCCTACCAAGGGGTTTGGCTACACCTTC	CASSPTKGFGYTF